One sample yielded the 25 T cell receptor beta chains listed below, sequenced in a study of regulatory T cells in long-lasting Graves disease (dated by TCRdb to about 2021). Library construction relied on multiplex PCR. The data were produced on an Illumina HiSeq 4000. To build TCR beta libraries, CDR3 regions were amplified by Arm-PCR using iRepertoire HTBI primers. Through fastp at Q25 and MiXCR, TCRdb rebuilt clones from the public reads, retaining in-frame beta chains. Each entry is one CDR3 protein sequence, shown with its most common DNA and genes. For this sample the table gives 500,000 to 700,000 distinct CDR3 sequences, of which around 15% were detected only once. The ten largest clonotypes hold about 18% of the sample. What this sample's time point label stands for: newly diagnosed GD, antithyroid drugs for less than 3 months. RNA was extracted from PBMCs in TRIzol for both TCR sequencing and RNA sequencing.

This sample also appeared in a second study, on T cells in Graves' hyperthyroidism and ophthalmopathy.

The specimen was peripheral blood mononuclear cells (PBMCs), collected at new diagnosis, from a patient treated with antithyroid drugs. The receptors were sampled from a woman aged 25 to 39 with Graves disease. Donor details come from another sample of the same person, matched by shared clones.

In its sample, this clonotype was seen a few times. The V and J genes are TRBV25-1 and TRBJ1-6; 8 bases are shared with TRBD1. Unmatched junction bases numbered 12, after V lost 1 base and J lost 10 bases. CDR3 size: 17 residues. Germline V CDR1 and CDR2: MGHDK, SYGVNS. The CDR3 reads CASSEWAGTGLSSPLHF. The CDR3 DNA is TGTGCCAGCAGTGAATGGGCAGGGACAGGTTTATCCTCACCCCTCCACTTT.

In this sample, this clonotype turned up a few times. CDR3 sequence (DNA): TGTGCCTGGCGCGTGGGGGCGGTCGGGCCCCAGCATTTT. This codes for CAWRVGAVGPQHF. The genes are TRBV30 and TRBJ1-5, with a weak D call TRBD1 (6 bases). The CDR3 runs to 13 residues. V lost 5 bases to trimming and J lost 9 bases, with 17 bases between them. Per germline, CDR1 GTSNPN and CDR2 SVGIG (reference sequence).

About this clonotype itself: One base away lies a much larger clone, so this may be a sequencing read error. The rearrangement uses TRBV7-8 and TRBJ1-5, with 7 bases fitting TRBD1. Trimming took 5 bases from V and 6 from J; bases not matched to a gene: 13. CDR1 and CDR2 from the germline V gene are SGHVS and FQNEAQ. CDR3 length: 16 amino acids. CDR3 amino acids: CASSKARQGGGQPQHF. The DNA for the CDR3 is TGTGCCAGCAGCAAGGCGAGACAGGGTGGAGGTCAGCCCCAGCATTTT.

This clonotype was seen repeatedly, ten times or more. The chain employs TRBV11-2 and TRBJ2-1, with D possibly matching TRBD1 (6 bases). Germline V gives CDR1 SGHAT, CDR2 FQNNGV. V shed 0 bases and J shed 4 bases, with 10 bases lying between them. The CDR3 totals 15 residues. The CDR3 DNA sequence: TGTGCCAGCAGCTTAGAGGGGGCAGGGTACAATGAGCAGTTCTTC. This sequence encodes CASSLEGAGYNEQFF.

The rearrangement joins TRBV2 to TRBJ2-1; 7 nucleotides match TRBD2. Germline V gene sequence: CDR1 SNHLY, CDR2 FYNNEI. The CDR3 runs to 12 residues. J lost 7 bases, V lost 6 bases, and 3 bases had no gene match. The CDR3 nucleotides are TGTGCCAGCAGGCGGACTAGGAATGAGCAGTTCTTC. Translation gives CASRRTRNEQFF.

This clonotype appeared once. This sequence joins TRBV28 and TRBJ1-5, with 8 bases fitting TRBD1. Germline assignment: CDR1 MDHEN and CDR2 SYDVKM. The J segment lost 3 bases and the V segment lost 4 bases, leaving 5 bases of the junction unmatched. The CDR3 has 15 amino acids. This chain's CDR3 is CASSCPRGPNQPQHF. CDR3 DNA sequence: TGTGCCAGCAGTTGCCCCAGGGGGCCCAATCAGCCCCAGCATTTT.

This clonotype came up many times. The gene calls are TRBV6-5 and TRBJ1-5, with D unclear. V was pared by 0 bases and J by 0 bases, with 9 bases between. Germline loops: CDR1 MNHEY, CDR2 SVGAGI. The CDR3 totals 16 residues. In nucleotides, the CDR3 is TGTGCCAGCAGTTACTCACTTGGGTCTAGCAATCAGCCCCAGCATTTT. Translation gives CASSYSLGSSNQPQHF.

This clonotype came up many times. The chain has TRBV7-2 and TRBJ2-5, with 8 bases lining up with TRBD1. The CDR3 has 14 amino acids. Trimming at V came to 3 bases and at J to 6 bases, leaving 6 bases not matched to a gene. Looked up from germline, CDR1 is SGHTA and CDR2 is FQGNSA. Here the CDR3 reads CASSFADRDQTQYF. DNA of the CDR3: TGTGCCAGCAGCTTCGCGGACAGGGACCAGACCCAGTACTTC.

This sequence joins TRBV6-1 and TRBJ1-2; no reliable D call. In germline, CDR1 is MNHNS, CDR2 SASEGT. The ends were cut back, 8 bases at V and 4 bases at J, with 17 bases in the middle. The CDR3 covers 14 residues. CDR3 loop: CASGAALISYGYTF. The CDR3 region has the DNA TGTGCCAGCGGAGCAGCCCTAATTAGCTATGGCTACACCTTC.

This clonotype appeared many times. V and J are TRBV18 and TRBJ1-1; D is possibly TRBD1 (5 bases). V was pared by 5 bases and J by 6 bases, with 16 bases between. Germline V CDR1 and CDR2: KGHSH, LQKENI. The CDR3 consists of 14 residues. Here the CDR3 reads CASSTDSQGSEAFF. The CDR3 DNA reads as TGTGCCAGCTCAACTGATTCGCAGGGTTCTGAAGCTTTCTTT.

This clonotype was observed at least ten times. J is TRBJ1-2 and V is TRBV12-3 or TRBV12-4; TRBD1 aligns across 8 bases. V lost 7 bases and J lost 7; bases outside the gene matches: 11. The CDR3 runs 14 residues. The CDR3 here is CASTRQGTSSGYTF. The CDR3 DNA is TGTGCCAGCACCCGACAGGGGACCTCTTCTGGCTACACCTTC.

This clonotype has a count of ten or more. The genes are TRBV20-1 and TRBJ1-2; 8 positions agree with TRBD1. J lost 1 base, V lost 2 bases, and 6 bases had no gene match. Germline CDR1 reads DFQATT; CDR2 reads SNEGSKA (reference sequence). The CDR3 is 15 amino acids. CDR3 DNA: TGCAGTGCTAGACCTTACAGGGGGAGTAACTATGGCTACACCTTC. Translating gives CSARPYRGSNYGYTF.

The chain is built from TRBV9 and TRBJ2-1; no reliable D call. The DNA end is more similar to TRBJ2-5, so the J call may be wrong. The CDR3 loop spans 15 amino acids. Germline CDR1 is SGDLS and CDR2 is YYNGEE. The CDR3 region has the DNA TGTGCCAGCAGCGTAGTCGGCCAGAAGGTGGAGACCCAGTACTTC. Translating it yields CASSVVGQKVETQYF.

This clonotype was counted ten times or more. The chain combines TRBV24-1 with TRBJ2-1; possible D gene TRBD1, 5 bases. This CDR3 contains 13 residues. The germline V gene encodes CDR1 KGHDR and CDR2 SFDVKD. Deletions cut 1 base from V and 13 bases from J, with 13 bases between. In DNA, the CDR3 is TGTGCCACCAGTGATTTCTCGACAGCCAGTCAGTTCTTC. It yields the protein CATSDFSTASQFF.

With respect to this clonotype: The germline gene is not matched at one end of the junction; a read error may be the cause. The rearrangement joins TRBV28 to TRBJ2-7, with D possibly matching TRBD1 (5 bases). Germline lookup yields CDR1 MDHEN and CDR2 SYDVKM. This CDR3 is 13 amino acids long. The DNA of the CDR3 is TGTGCCAGCAGTTTGGGGCAGTCCTACGGGCAGTACTTC. Encoded protein: CASSLGQSYGQYF.

This clonotype was recorded many times. The V and J genes are TRBV28 and TRBJ2-7; 8 bases fit TRBD2. CDR1 is MDHEN and CDR2 is SYDVKM in the germline V gene. With 3 bases clipped from V and 6 bases from J, the junction kept 22 bases outside the gene matches. The CDR3 contains 19 residues. The CDR3 loop reads CASSFFTWRRREETPEQYF. As DNA, the CDR3 is TGTGCCAGCAGTTTTTTTACATGGCGCAGGCGGGAGGAAACCCCCGAGCAGTACTTC. Supplemented by reference TRBV28 and TRBJ2-7, the full variable domain reads DVKVTQSSRYLVKRTGEKVFLECVQDMDHENMFWYRQDPGLGLRLIYFSYDVKMKEKGDIPEGYSVSREKKERFSLILESASTNQTSMYLCASSFFTWRRREETPEQYFGPGTRLTVT.

This clonotype was detected a few times. The chain carries TRBV28 and TRBJ2-5, with D hard to call. Germline assignment: CDR1 MDHEN and CDR2 SYDVKM. The V end was cut by 4 bases, the J end by 5 bases, with 20 bases between. The CDR3 is 16 amino acids. DNA of the CDR3: TGTGCCAGCAGTTCGTCGGCGTACATAAAACGGGAGACCCAGTACTTC. Protein: CASSSSAYIKRETQYF.

This clonotype was detected many times. This chain joins TRBV28 and TRBJ1-5; D is possibly TRBD1 (5 bases). The CDR3 totals 16 residues. V lost 7 bases and J lost 3, with 19 bases in between. CDR1 and CDR2 from the germline V gene are MDHEN and SYDVKM. The CDR3 DNA is TGTGCCAGCACCGGGACGGCGGTTGGGATCAATCAGCCCCAGCATTTT. It translates to CASTGTAVGINQPQHF.

This clonotype was detected only a few times. The gene calls are TRBV6-1 and TRBJ2-7; 7 bases are a match to TRBD2. The CDR3 is 15 residues long. J lost 7 bases, V lost 6 bases, and 15 bases had no gene match. CDR1 and CDR2 (germline): MNHNS, SASEGT. CDR3 nucleotide sequence: TGTGCCAGCAGCTCCCCAAGCGGGGCCCCCCTGGAGCAGTACTTC. Its protein is CASSSPSGAPLEQYF.

The chain uses TRBV12-3 or TRBV12-4 and TRBJ2-7; D might be TRBD1 (6 bases). The CDR3 is 15 amino acids. With 4 bases removed from V and 7 bases from J, the gap between germline ends came to 20 bases. DNA of the CDR3: TGTGCCAGCAGTTCCCGCCGGACAGTATCCGTGGAGCAGTACTTC. Translation gives CASSSRRTVSVEQYF.

The sample holds a few counts of this clonotype. The chain has TRBV7-9 and TRBJ2-1; D perhaps matches TRBD2 (6 bases). The CDR3 is 14 residues long. Trimming removed 2 bases from V and 11 bases from J, with 16 bases in between. Per the germline V gene, CDR1 is SEHNR and CDR2 is FQNEAQ (reference sequence). The CDR3 spells CASSLWDMTSQQFF. The CDR3 DNA is TGTGCCAGCAGCTTATGGGATATGACTAGTCAGCAGTTCTTC.

The sample holds many counts of this clonotype. The chain employs TRBV3-1 and TRBJ1-2; D is perhaps TRBD1 (5 bases). Germline CDR1 and CDR2: LGHDT and YNNKEL (reference sequence). The CDR3 has 14 residues. Between the trimmed V and J ends, which lost 4 bases and 4 bases, there was a span of 13 bases. Here the CDR3 reads CASSRGAAVYGYTF. The CDR3 DNA follows: TGTGCCAGCAGCCGGGGCGCGGCGGTCTATGGCTACACCTTC. Combining the CDR3 with reference TRBV3-1 and TRBJ1-2 gives the whole variable domain DTAVSQTPKYLVTQMGNDKSIKCEQNLGHDTMYWYKQDSKKFLKIMFSYNNKELIINETVPNRFSPKSPDKAHLNLHINSLELGDSAVYFCASSRGAAVYGYTFGSGTRLTVV.

There are many counts of this clonotype. The chain combines TRBV6-5 with TRBJ1-2; weak D call: TRBD1 (5 bases). The CDR3 contains 13 residues. Germline CDR1 reads MNHEY; CDR2 reads SVGAGI. V gave up 2 bases and J gave up 4 bases, with 8 bases separating them. The CDR3 protein is CASSYGQFYGYTF. In nucleotides, the CDR3 is TGTGCCAGCAGTTACGGACAATTCTATGGCTACACCTTC.

A note on this clonotype: With a much larger clone just one base away, this may be a read error. The CDR3 bases are TGTGCCAGCAGTGGGACGGACAATGAGCAGTTCTTC. Translating it yields CASSGTDNEQFF. The rearrangement links TRBV2 to TRBJ2-1; no definite D call. The CDR3 has 12 residues. V dropped 4 bases and J dropped 5 bases, with 6 bases sitting between them. Germline V gene sequence: CDR1 SNHLY, CDR2 FYNNEI. Variable domain in full (rest from reference TRBV2 and TRBJ2-1): EPEVTQTPSHQVTQMGQEVILRCVPISNHLYFYWYRQILGQKVEFLVSFYNNEISEKSEIFDDQFSVERPDGSNFTLKIRSTKLEDSAMYFCASSGTDNEQFFGPGTRLTVL.

A note on this clonotype: Given a much more abundant clone one base away, this may be a read error. The V gene is TRBV11-1, the J gene TRBJ1-5; D gene uncertain. V was cut by 8 bases and J by 0 bases, with 11 bases left in between. The CDR3 extends over 14 amino acids. The germline gives CDR1 SGHAT, CDR2 FQDESV (reference sequence). The DNA of the CDR3 is TGTGCCAGCGGCCCTGACCCTAGCAATCAGCCCCAGCATTTT. Translating it yields CASGPDPSNQPQHF.